This T cell receptor (beta chain) was sequenced for a study of memory CD4+ T cells and cytomegalovirus serostatus (dated by TCRdb to about 2019). As for the study more broadly: The cohort comprised about 33 healthy Belgian adults, 9 CMV seropositive and 24 CMV seronegative. CD4+ memory TCRbeta repertoires of a Belgian cohort with known cytomegalovirus serostatus were sequenced in order to replicate a published TCR-based CMV serostatus classifier. On the study overall, not on this receptor specifically: Unlike the original study, which covered naive and memory CD4+ and CD8+ populations, the Belgian study sequenced only CD4+CD45RO+ memory cells. Of under 200 previously reported CMV-associated TCRbeta sequences, 55 to 75 appeared in the CD4+ memory repertoires, each in one to five individuals. A median bootstrapped AUC of approximately 0.95 with a 95% CI of 0.76-1.00 was achieved on the Belgian cohort by the original-framework classifier. CMV serostatus prediction reached a median bootstrapped AUC of about 0.96 with the original framework and 0.91 with a US-trained random forest. The results were interpreted as suggesting that the CMV-associated TCR signature is mostly present in the CD4+ memory repertoire.

A FACSAria II was used to sort memory CD4+ T cells, defined as single viable CD3+CD4+CD8-CD45RO+ cells. CMV serostatus was determined using a Roche Elecsys assay that detects serum IgG against CMV pp150, pp28, p38 and p52. Following thawing, total CD4+ T cells were enriched through positive selection using CD4 magnetic microbeads. The samples came from a different study that was designed specifically to examine the CD4+ T cell memory repertoire. Peripheral blood mononuclear cells were isolated and cryopreserved following standard operating procedures; serum was stored at -80 °C. Staining used CD3-PerCP (BW264/56), CD4-APC (RPA-T4), CD45RO-PE (UCHT1) and CD8-Pacific Orange (3B5) antibodies, with Sytox blue excluding non-viable cells. As concerns this clone: Its specific antigen is unknown. Per-nucleotide qualities are absent, and no much larger clonotype sits a single base away.

The Quick-DNA Microprep Kit was used to extract genomic DNA from the sorted cells. Amplification of TCRbeta DNA was done with the immunoSEQ hsTCRbeta kit, following the protocol from the manufacturer. TCRbeta libraries were sequenced on an Illumina MiSeq instrument. As for how the authors treated the data: After out-of-frame sequences were removed, 2 million to 2.5 million distinct TCRbeta sequences remained, averaging roughly 67,000 per individual. Each individual was scored using the number of some 160 previously reported CMV-associated TCRbeta sequences that the individual carried and the total number of productive distinct TCRbeta sequences. A beta-binomial model was reimplemented in Python, and random forests from scikit-learn, run with default parameters, were trained on data from the US cohort. On the Belgian cohort, classifier performance was reported as the median AUC, along with percentile confidence intervals, across 10,000 bootstrap iterations. Here the immuneACCESS table is served through TCRdb, limited to in-frame sequences with V and J called. Missing clones are a known gap in these copies; in checked studies unresolved V genes cover under half, and the rest lacks a known reason. V, J and clone size reflect that table, while D and trimming were determined from the DNA. Within this sample are 55,000 to 65,000 clones, with 82% of them counted one time only. The biggest ten clones account for roughly 0.5% of the sample.

The junction carries 7 bases between V and J, which are trimmed by 5 bases and 5 bases respectively. Sequences SEHNR (CDR1) and FQNEAQ (CDR2) are obtained from the germline V gene (reference sequence). The CDR3, cysteine through phenylalanine, is 11 amino acids long. Only CDR3 DNA is held: 33 bases, read in frame from base 1. The specimen sequenced was memory CD4+ T cells from blood. In this chain, TRBV7-9 is recombined with TRBJ2-7, with the D gene uncertain. This TCR was sampled from an adult in good health and CMV-seronegative. Some clones in this sample may be carry-over from other donors' samples. Read as DNA, the sequence is TGTGCCAGCAGCCCTAGTCACGAGCAGTACTTC. This sequence encodes CASSPSHEQYF.